The T cell receptor beta chain under discussion was sequenced for a study of blood T cells in healthy people across ages. Next came a second PCR, run for about 7 to 12 cycles, which used a sample-barcoded 5' primer along with a J-beta primer mix. TCRdb fed the 5' RACE reads into MiXCR, producing one record per CDR3 protein. This repertoire shows about 770,000 distinct CDR3 sequences, around 42% found once; its top ten account for approximately 20%. Per the germline V gene, CDR1 is SGHKS and CDR2 is YYEKEE (reference sequence). V shed 8 bases, J shed 6 bases, and the junction held 14 bases outside the gene matches. The CDR3 has 15 amino acids.

Sequencing was performed on blood. The gene calls are TRBV5-5 and TRBJ2-1; 7 positions match TRBD2. This TCR was recovered from a man between 60 and 70 years old in good health. In DNA, the CDR3 is TGTGCCAGTGGCTACGGGCGGGGGTCGGGCAATGAGCAGTTCTTC. It codes for CASGYGRGSGNEQFF.